The next 32 T cell receptor beta chains were all read from a single sample in a study of long-term antiretroviral therapy in people with HIV. Survey level was the resolution at which the v3.0 immunoSEQ assay ran. Measured with immunoSEQ multiplex PCR; TCRdb has only the in-frame clones, and not every one. The profile shows around 26,000 clones, around 80% of them singletons. The specimen was unsorted PBMCs, collected 3 years after starting antiretroviral therapy. Receptors originate from a man in his forties or fifties with HIV.

The rearrangement uses TRBV4-1 and TRBJ2-7, with TRBD1 identical over 7 bases. Germline CDR1 and CDR2: MGHRA and YSYEKL. V was clipped by 5 bases and J by 6 bases; unmatched bases: 4. CDR3 length: 12 residues. CDR3 nucleotides: TGCGCCAGCAGCTTTTCAGGGGGCGAGCAGTACTTC. Translated: CASSFSGGEQYF.

The V gene is TRBV18, the J gene TRBJ1-4; 8 bases match TRBD1. J gave up 3 bases and V 6 bases, and 6 bases lay outside the gene matches. There are 15 residues in the CDR3. Per germline, CDR1 KGHSH and CDR2 LQKENI. The CDR3: CASSLDRGANEKLFF. In DNA, the CDR3 is TGTGCCAGCTCCCTCGACAGGGGAGCTAATGAAAAACTGTTTTTT. Complete variable domain (other parts from reference TRBV18 and TRBJ1-4): NAGVMQNPRHLVRRRGQEARLRCSPMKGHSHVYWYRQLPEEGLKFMVYLQKENIIDESGMPKERFSAEFPKEGPSILRIQQVVRGDSAAYFCASSLDRGANEKLFFGSGTQLSVL.

This chain uses TRBV2 with TRBJ2-7; the D gene is possibly TRBD1 (6 bases). V gave up 4 bases and J gave up 3 bases, with 16 bases separating them. This CDR3 region has 15 residues. In germline, CDR1 is SNHLY, CDR2 FYNNEI. The DNA of the CDR3 is TGTGCCAGCAGTGCCTCCAGGGGAATCGACTACGAGCAGTACTTC. This translates into CASSASRGIDYEQYF.

The chain combines TRBV9 with TRBJ1-5; D unclear. Germline CDR1 and CDR2: SGDLS and YYNGEE. The CDR3 sequence is 14 residues long. Trimming removed 4 bases from V and 7 bases from J, with 15 bases in between. The CDR3 coding sequence is TGTGCCAGCAGCTTTAGTGGAGTTGGACAGCCCCAGCATTTT. Translation: CASSFSGVGQPQHF.

This clone occurred once. The rearrangement uses TRBV5-1 and TRBJ2-7; a weak D match, TRBD1 (6 bases). The CDR3 length is 13 residues. The germline CDR1 and CDR2 sequences are SGHRS and YFSETQ. Trimming took 4 bases from V and 4 from J, leaving 12 bases between them. The CDR3 nucleotides read TGCGCCAGCAGCATAGGACAGACTTACGAGCAGTACTTC. It encodes CASSIGQTYEQYF.

The gene calls are TRBV28 and TRBJ2-7; 9 bases agree with TRBD2. V dropped 0 bases and J dropped 2; count of bases not matched to a gene: 2. This CDR3 has 15 residues. The germline V gene has CDR1 MDHEN and CDR2 SYDVKM. This chain's CDR3 is CASSLWGGGAYEQYF. The DNA of the CDR3 is TGTGCCAGCAGTTTATGGGGCGGGGGGGCCTACGAGCAGTACTTC.

V gene TRBV5-1 combines with J gene TRBJ2-7; D possibly corresponds to TRBD2 (6 bases). Trimming removed 5 bases from V and 1 base from J, with 16 bases in between. CDR1 SGHRS and CDR2 YFSETQ come from the germline V gene. The CDR3 has 15 amino acids. The CDR3 DNA is TGCGCCAGCAGTGCTTCTGCAGGGAGGTCCTACGAGCAGTACTTC. Its protein is CASSASAGRSYEQYF.

The rearrangement uses TRBV30 and TRBJ1-1; D is undetermined. The germline gives CDR1 GTSNPN, CDR2 SVGIG (reference sequence). There are 12 residues in the CDR3. V was clipped by 7 bases and J by 6 bases, with 15 bases between them. The CDR3 sequence: CAYGLAGAEAFF. The CDR3 region has the DNA TGTGCCTACGGACTGGCCGGGGCTGAAGCTTTCTTT.

The V gene is TRBV28, the J gene TRBJ1-4, with TRBD1 matching 9 bases. V was clipped by 6 bases and J by 8 bases; unmatched bases: 10. The CDR3 contains 15 residues. Germline V gene lookup returns CDR1 MDHEN and CDR2 SYDVKM. The CDR3 DNA follows: TGTGCCAGCAGAACCCCGGACAGGGGAATCGAAAAACTGTTTTTT. Protein product: CASRTPDRGIEKLFF.

The chain carries TRBV6-5 and TRBJ2-4; possible D gene TRBD1, 6 bases. In germline, CDR1 is MNHEY, CDR2 SVGAGI. The CDR3 covers 12 residues. Trimming cost V 7 bases and J 7 bases, with 11 bases left between them. CDR3 in DNA: TGTGCCAGCAAGACAACAGGGAACATTCAGTACTTC. It yields the protein CASKTTGNIQYF.

The chain is built from TRBV15 and TRBJ2-1; 8 bases are shared with TRBD2. The V and J ends lost 4 bases and 9 bases, in that order; junction bases with no gene match: 14. The germline CDR1 and CDR2 sequences are LNHNV and YYDKDF (reference sequence). The CDR3 totals 16 residues. The CDR3 here is CATSNPGLGMSSEQFF. The DNA of the CDR3 is TGTGCCACCAGCAACCCGGGACTAGGGATGTCTAGTGAGCAGTTCTTC.

The J gene is TRBJ2-5, the V gene TRBV7-8, with 7 bases identical to TRBD2. This CDR3 contains 16 residues. Germline CDR1 reads SGHVS; CDR2 reads FQNEAQ. V lost 1 base to trimming and J lost 6 bases; unmatched junction nucleotides: 11. The CDR3 region is CASSLDSSGIIQTQYF. In nucleotides, the CDR3 is TGTGCCAGCAGCTTAGACTCAAGCGGGATAATCCAGACCCAGTACTTC.

This sequence joins TRBV28 and TRBJ1-5; TRBD1 might be the D (5 bases). CDR1 is MDHEN, CDR2 SYDVKM, per germline. The CDR3 consists of 16 residues. V lost 1 base and J lost 1, with 11 bases in between. The CDR3: CASSLSGPASNQPQHF. For the CDR3, the DNA is TGTGCCAGCAGTTTATCGGGACCCGCAAGCAATCAGCCCCAGCATTTT.

The chain has TRBV7-5 and TRBJ1-6. TRBV7-5 is a pseudogene. The CDR3 is made up of 21 amino acids. This CDR3 reads CASGAGWVGGLRGNYNSPLHF. In nucleotides, the CDR3 is TGTGCGTCCGGCGCGGGATGGGTCGGAGGTTTGAGGGGGAATTATAATTCACCCCTCCACTTT.

This clone was counted a single time. The genes are TRBV6-6 and TRBJ1-2; D possibly corresponds to TRBD1 (6 bases). Trimming took off 5 bases at V and 4 bases at J, with 8 bases between the two ends. Germline CDR1 and CDR2: MNHNY and SVGAGI (reference sequence). The CDR3 length is 12 residues. The CDR3 reads CASSGGTYGYTF. The CDR3 DNA reads as TGTGCCAGCAGTGGGGGCACCTATGGCTACACCTTC.

The chain is built from TRBV7-9 and TRBJ2-1, with 7 bases that match TRBD1. The CDR3 is 16 amino acids. V lost 4 bases, J lost 4 bases, and 10 bases stayed unmatched. Germline V gene lookup returns CDR1 SEHNR and CDR2 FQNEAQ (reference sequence). CDR3 DNA sequence: TGTGCCAGCAGCTCGCCTCCGGGACAGCCGTACAATGAGCAGTTCTTC. Translation gives CASSSPPGQPYNEQFF.

V is TRBV5-8 and J is TRBJ1-1; TRBD1 agrees at 7 bases. The V segment lost 5 bases and the J segment 0 bases; nucleotides outside the gene matches: 7. Germline V gene sequence: CDR1 SGHTS, CDR2 YDEGEE. The length of the CDR3 is 15 residues. The CDR3 here is CASSEQGYMNTEAFF. CDR3 nucleotide sequence: TGTGCCAGCAGTGAACAGGGGTACATGAACACTGAAGCTTTCTTT.

This clone was seen only once. V gene TRBV28 combines with J gene TRBJ2-1, with D uncertain. Germline CDR1 is MDHEN and CDR2 is SYDVKM. Trimming left V 4 bases short and J 0 bases short, with 7 bases between. This CDR3 spans 14 amino acids. The CDR3 spells CASSSYSSYNEQFF. For the CDR3, the DNA is TGTGCCAGCAGTTCCTATAGCTCCTACAATGAGCAGTTCTTC.

The rearrangement joins TRBV18 to TRBJ2-1; 8 bases are a match to TRBD2. The CDR3 is made up of 16 amino acids. Losses at the gene ends were 4 bases for V and 7 bases for J; bases not matched to a gene: 12. The germline gives CDR1 KGHSH, CDR2 LQKENI. The CDR3 region is CASSHRAGDRRNEQFF. The CDR3, as DNA: TGTGCCAGCTCACATAGAGCGGGGGATCGCCGTAATGAGCAGTTCTTC.

The chain uses TRBV5-1 and TRBJ2-3; 12 positions match TRBD2. The CDR3 extends over 15 amino acids. Unmatched junction bases numbered 0, after V lost 0 bases and J lost 4 bases. Germline CDR1 reads SGHRS; CDR2 reads YFSETQ. The CDR3 spells CASSLGLAGADTQYF. For the CDR3, the DNA is TGCGCCAGCAGCTTGGGACTAGCGGGGGCAGATACGCAGTATTTT.

The chain uses TRBV20-1 and TRBJ2-5; D is unclear. V was pared by 3 bases and J by 1 base, with 3 bases between. CDR1 and CDR2 from the germline V gene are DFQATT and SNEGSKA (reference sequence). The CDR3 is made up of 11 amino acids. CDR3 residues: CSASLQETQYF. The CDR3 bases are TGCAGTGCTAGCCTCCAAGAGACCCAGTACTTC.

The rearrangement links TRBV6-1 to TRBJ2-3, with 7 positions matching TRBD1. This CDR3 has 18 residues. With 4 bases clipped from V and 7 bases from J, the junction kept 20 bases outside the gene matches. Germline V gene data show CDR1 as MNHNS and CDR2 as SASEGT. The CDR3 loop is CASSGGISWDSMSNTQYF. The CDR3 DNA reads TGTGCCAGCAGTGGGGGTATATCTTGGGACAGCATGTCGAATACGCAGTATTTT.

The rearrangement links TRBV27 to TRBJ2-7; TRBD1 or TRBD2 may be the D gene (5 bases each). CDR1 is MNHEY and CDR2 is SMNVEV in the germline V gene (reference sequence). Trimming removed 5 bases at V and 0 bases at J, with 14 bases between. CDR3 size: 15 residues. CDR3 DNA sequence: TGTGCCAGCAGTCACCGGGGCGATAGCTCCTACGAGCAGTACTTC. Residues: CASSHRGDSSYEQYF.

The rearrangement uses TRBV20-1 and TRBJ2-5; D not resolved. V was clipped by 2 bases and J by 5 bases, with 3 bases between them. Germline values: CDR1 DFQATT, CDR2 SNEGSKA (reference sequence). The CDR3 loop spans 10 amino acids. The CDR3 reads CSARRETQYF. For the CDR3, the DNA is TGCAGTGCTAGAAGGGAGACCCAGTACTTC.

The V and J genes are TRBV30 and TRBJ2-3, with D perhaps matching TRBD2 (6 bases). CDR3 length: 15 amino acids. The ends were cut back, 0 bases at V and 4 bases at J, with 14 bases in the middle. Germline CDR1 GTSNPN, CDR2 SVGIG (reference sequence). DNA of the CDR3: TGTGCCTGGAGTGTAATAGCGGCAAGGTCAGATACGCAGTATTTT. This sequence encodes CAWSVIAARSDTQYF.

V gene TRBV5-1 combines with J gene TRBJ2-7, with TRBD2 identical over 9 bases. Trimming at V came to 4 bases and at J to 7 bases, leaving 15 bases not matched to a gene. CDR3 length: 16 amino acids. Germline values: CDR1 SGHRS, CDR2 YFSETQ. The CDR3 is CASSVPAAGGPYEQYF. In nucleotides, the CDR3 is TGCGCCAGCAGCGTGCCCGCGGCGGGAGGGCCGTATGAGCAGTACTTC.

The chain couples TRBV5-5 to TRBJ2-5, with 9 bases fitting TRBD2. This CDR3 has 14 amino acids. Germline V lookup: CDR1 SGHKS, CDR2 YYEKEE (reference sequence). J lost 5 bases, V lost 5 bases, and 7 bases had no gene match. CDR3 amino acids: CASSSGGRRETQYF. Here the CDR3 DNA reads TGTGCCAGCAGTAGCGGGGGTAGAAGGGAGACCCAGTACTTC.

This chain joins TRBV4-3 and TRBJ2-7, with D possibly matching TRBD1 (6 bases). V was cut by 4 bases and J by 6 bases, with 16 bases left in between. CDR1 and CDR2 from the germline V gene are LGHNA and YSLEER. The CDR3 has 14 residues. CDR3 sequence reads: CASSPGMVGAEQYF. CDR3 DNA: TGCGCCAGCAGCCCGGGTATGGTGGGGGCCGAGCAGTACTTC.

The chain combines TRBV11-2 with TRBJ2-7; D is unresolved. The CDR3 contains 13 residues. Germline V gives CDR1 SGHAT, CDR2 FQNNGV. V lost 5 bases and J lost 13, with 21 bases in between. CDR3 sequence: CASSRERLPPPYF. The CDR3 nucleotides are TGTGCCAGCAGCCGCGAGAGACTGCCTCCCCCTTACTTC.

In regard to this clone: This CDR3 is also generated by other DNA sequences in the sample. The genes are TRBV18 and TRBJ2-3; D is unresolved. V lost 6 bases to trimming and J lost 2 bases, with 9 bases between them. This CDR3 comprises 13 residues. Per the germline V gene, CDR1 is KGHSH and CDR2 is LQKENI. This chain's CDR3 is CASSPPSTDTQYF. The CDR3 coding sequence is TGTGCCAGCTCTCCTCCTTCCACAGATACGCAGTATTTT.

The chain uses TRBV7-3 and TRBJ2-1; 10 nucleotides line up with TRBD2. The length of the CDR3 is 15 residues. Germline CDR1 and CDR2: SGHTA and FQGTGA. V shed 2 bases, J shed 3 bases, and the junction held 1 base outside the gene matches. The CDR3: CASSLSSGGYNEQFF. Here the CDR3 DNA reads TGTGCCAGCAGCTTATCTAGCGGGGGCTACAATGAGCAGTTCTTC.

This clone came up once. V gene TRBV21-1 combines with J gene TRBJ1-1; the table names TRBD1, a call not compared with the DNA. TRBV21-1 is listed as a pseudogene. The CDR3 sequence is 14 residues long. In DNA, the CDR3 is TGTGCCAGCAGCAAAGAACAGGGCCGGCTTGAAGCTTTCTTT. It codes for CASSKEQGRLEAFF.